These 18 T cell receptor beta chains were all obtained from the same sample, sequenced in a study of OX40 agonist ivuxolimab in advanced cancers. The data were produced by immunoSEQ multiplex PCR, yet TCRdb's version contains in-frame clones alone and is incomplete. Here the sample spans approximately 50,000 clones, over 80% being singletons. Sequencing used CD4+ or CD8+ T cells sorted from blood, obtained in a trial of the OX40 agonist ivuxolimab. Source of these receptors: an adult with an advanced solid tumor such as melanoma, head and neck, liver or kidney cancer.

This sequence joins TRBV5-1 and TRBJ2-1; D is perhaps TRBD2 (6 bases). V lost 3 bases, J lost 8 bases, and 12 bases lay in between. The germline CDR1 and CDR2 sequences are SGHRS and YFSETQ. This CDR3 is built from 13 residues. CDR3 coding DNA: TGCGCCAGCAGCTGGCGGGGTAACGATGAGCAGTTCTTC. It is translated as CASSWRGNDEQFF.

This clone was recorded once. This chain uses TRBV28 with TRBJ2-3; 8 bases align to TRBD2. This CDR3 is built from 15 residues. Germline CDR1 and CDR2: MDHEN and SYDVKM. V shed 1 base, J shed 6 bases, and the junction held 6 bases outside the gene matches. The DNA of the CDR3 is TGTGCCAGCAGTTTATCCGGGACTAGGGGGGATACGCAGTATTTT. Translated: CASSLSGTRGDTQYF. The full variable domain, rest sourced from reference TRBV28 and TRBJ2-3, is DVKVTQSSRYLVKRTGEKVFLECVQDMDHENMFWYRQDPGLGLRLIYFSYDVKMKEKGDIPEGYSVSREKKERFSLILESASTNQTSMYLCASSLSGTRGDTQYFGPGTRLTVL.

About this clone: A single base separates this from a much larger clone, so it may be a read error. The V gene is TRBV6-5, the J gene TRBJ1-1; D ambiguous. This CDR3 contains 11 residues. Germline-derived CDR1 and CDR2 are MNHEY and SVGAGI. V was pared by 7 bases and J by 1 base, with 4 bases between. This CDR3 is CASTSNTEAFF. CDR3 nucleotides: TGTGCCAGCACCTCGAACACTGAAGCTTTCTTT.

This rearrangement joins TRBV11-2 to TRBJ2-5; a possible D gene is TRBD1 (7 bases). Germline V CDR1 and CDR2: SGHAT, FQNNGV. This CDR3 comprises 17 residues. V lost 4 bases and J 2 bases, leaving 20 bases between the germline ends. The CDR3 sequence is CASSWGRGTVRQETQYF. CDR3 nucleotides: TGTGCCAGCAGCTGGGGACGCGGGACAGTCCGACAAGAGACCCAGTACTTC.

This clone was picked up a small number of times. The V call is TRBV5-1, the J call TRBJ2-5; 11 nucleotides line up with TRBD2. Germline CDR1 SGHRS, CDR2 YFSETQ. After removal of 0 bases from V and 0 bases from J, the junction contained 1 base not matched to a gene. The CDR3 is made up of 16 amino acids. The CDR3 loop reads CASSLGLAGHQETQYF. In DNA form, the CDR3 reads TGCGCCAGCAGCTTGGGACTAGCGGGACACCAAGAGACCCAGTACTTC. Together with reference TRBV5-1 and TRBJ2-5, the CDR3 gives the full variable domain: KAGVTQTPRYLIKTRGQQVTLSCSPISGHRSVSWYQQTPGQGLQFLFEYFSETQRNKGNFPGRFSGRQFSNSRSEMNVSTLELGDSALYLCASSLGLAGHQETQYFGPGTRLLVL.

In its sample, this clone was seen a few times. The chain couples TRBV9 to TRBJ1-6, with 11 positions matching TRBD1. This CDR3 spans 14 amino acids. V dropped 4 bases and J dropped 7; count of bases not matched to a gene: 1. In germline, CDR1 is SGDLS, CDR2 YYNGEE. The CDR3 loop is CASSRTGGNSPLHF. CDR3 bases: TGTGCCAGCAGCAGGACAGGGGGCAATTCACCCCTCCACTTT. The variable domain in full, completed from reference TRBV9 and TRBJ1-6, reads DSGVTQTPKHLITATGQRVTLRCSPRSGDLSVYWYQQSLDQGLQFLIQYYNGEERAKGNILERFSAQQFPDLHSELNLSSLELGDSALYFCASSRTGGNSPLHFGNGTRLTVT.

This chain joins TRBV28 and TRBJ2-1, with 9 bases matching TRBD1. Germline CDR1 reads MDHEN; CDR2 reads SYDVKM. Unmatched junction bases numbered 5, after V lost 5 bases and J lost 3 bases. This CDR3 is built from 15 residues. This CDR3 is CASSPLTGGYNEQFF. The CDR3 DNA follows: TGTGCCAGCAGTCCCCTGACAGGGGGCTACAATGAGCAGTTCTTC.

The V call is TRBV18, the J call TRBJ2-3; 7 nucleotides agree with TRBD1. This CDR3 is 15 amino acids long. Germline lookup yields CDR1 KGHSH and CDR2 LQKENI. V dropped 2 bases and J dropped 3; count of bases not matched to a gene: 5. The DNA for the CDR3 is TGTGCCAGCTCACCAGAACAGGGGTGGACAGATACGCAGTATTTT. It translates to CASSPEQGWTDTQYF.

This rearrangement joins TRBV5-5 to TRBJ2-7; 13 nucleotides agree with TRBD2. J was trimmed by 7 bases and V by 3 bases; bases with no gene match: 7. In germline, CDR1 is SGHKS, CDR2 YYEKEE (reference sequence). The CDR3 runs to 15 residues. The CDR3, as DNA: TGTGCCAGCAGCTCCGGACTAGCGGGAGCGGGTGAGCAGTACTTC. Residues: CASSSGLAGAGEQYF.

This clone was found once. The J gene is TRBJ1-2, the V gene TRBV2, with D maybe TRBD1 (5 bases). This CDR3 has 14 residues. The germline gives CDR1 SNHLY, CDR2 FYNNEI. Trimming took 4 bases from V and 2 from J, leaving 11 bases between them. Written as DNA, the CDR3 is TGTGCCAGCAGTGGGGGGGTGGGAAACTATGGCTACACCTTC. Protein: CASSGGVGNYGYTF.

This clone came up once. This rearrangement joins TRBV15 to TRBJ2-7, with D perhaps given as TRBD1 or TRBD2 (6 bases each). This CDR3 comprises 15 residues. From germline, CDR1 is LNHNV and CDR2 YYDKDF (reference sequence). V shed 1 base and J shed 0 bases, with 10 bases lying between them. The DNA of the CDR3 is TGTGCCACCAGCAGAGGAGGGGGGAGCTCCTACGAGCAGTACTTC. The encoded protein is CATSRGGGSSYEQYF.

CDR3 protein: CASRTTDTQYF. CDR3 nucleotide sequence: TGCGCCAGCAGAACCACAGATACGCAGTATTTT. The chain is built from TRBV5-1 and TRBJ2-3; no clear D. This CDR3 contains 11 residues. Germline V CDR1 and CDR2: SGHRS, YFSETQ. The V end was cut by 5 bases, the J end by 2 bases, with 3 bases between. Full variable domain (outside the CDR3, taken from reference TRBV5-1 and TRBJ2-3): KAGVTQTPRYLIKTRGQQVTLSCSPISGHRSVSWYQQTPGQGLQFLFEYFSETQRNKGNFPGRFSGRQFSNSRSEMNVSTLELGDSALYLCASRTTDTQYFGPGTRLTVL.

The chain is built from TRBV6-1 and TRBJ2-5, with unresolved D. V was trimmed by 7 bases and J by 5 bases, leaving 5 bases between them. Germline V gene sequence: CDR1 MNHNS, CDR2 SASEGT. CDR3 length equals 10 residues. CDR3 in DNA: TGTGCCAGCACCGAGGAGACCCAGTACTTC. Translating it yields CASTEETQYF.

The chain uses TRBV15 and TRBJ2-1; possible D gene TRBD1, 6 bases. Germline-derived CDR1 and CDR2 are LNHNV and YYDKDF (reference sequence). The CDR3 covers 13 residues. Trimming pared 0 bases from V and 8 bases from J, leaving 8 bases between. Here the CDR3 reads CATSRDTGYEQFF. The DNA for the CDR3 is TGTGCCACCAGCAGAGATACAGGGTATGAGCAGTTCTTC.

The chain recombines TRBV4-2 with TRBJ1-2, with D possibly matching TRBD1 (6 bases). The CDR3 contains 15 residues. Trimming left V 1 base short and J 2 bases short, with 11 bases between. Per germline, CDR1 LGHNA and CDR2 YNFKEQ. CDR3 protein: CASSQVAGANYGYTF. In nucleotides, the CDR3 is TGTGCCAGCAGCCAAGTGGCGGGGGCGAACTATGGCTACACCTTC.

This clone occurred once. The chain employs TRBV5-5 and TRBJ1-4; D is uncertain. Trimming took 4 bases from V and 8 from J, leaving 15 bases between them. The V gene's germline CDR1 is SGHKS and CDR2 YYEKEE (reference sequence). The CDR3 has 14 amino acids. In DNA, the CDR3 is TGTGCCAGCAGCGCGGTAGGGTTTGGGGAAAAACTGTTTTTT. This encodes CASSAVGFGEKLFF.

V gene TRBV5-1 combines with J gene TRBJ1-3, with unresolved D. From germline, CDR1 is SGHRS and CDR2 YFSETQ. V was trimmed by 0 bases and J by 0 bases, leaving 7 bases between them. CDR3 size: 15 residues. The CDR3 sequence is CASSLGDFSGNTIYF. The CDR3 DNA follows: TGCGCCAGCAGCTTGGGGGATTTCTCTGGAAACACCATATATTTT.

J is TRBJ1-4 and V is TRBV4-2, with D possibly matching TRBD1 (6 bases). This CDR3 is 15 amino acids long. Germline assignment: CDR1 LGHNA and CDR2 YNFKEQ. The ends were cut back, 0 bases at V and 7 bases at J, with 12 bases in the middle. CDR3 residues: CASSQEGGALEKLFF. In DNA form, the CDR3 reads TGTGCCAGCAGCCAAGAGGGGGGGGCCCTTGAAAAACTGTTTTTT.